This T cell receptor beta chain comes out of a study of regulatory T cells in long-lasting Graves disease. The sample's time point: newly diagnosed GD, antithyroid drugs for less than 3 months. Extracted PBMC RNA gave rise to the TCR library. In its sample, this clonotype was seen a few times. One end of the junction varies from germline; a read error may be responsible. Combining iRepertoire HTBI primers with Arm-PCR of CDR3 regions, the authors built TCR beta libraries. TCRdb ran MiXCR on the multiplex PCR reads and lists one entry per CDR3 protein. The data contain some 460,000 distinct CDR3 sequences, under 20% of them seen just once; the ten biggest clones take up 10% to 15%. Per the germline V gene, CDR1 is SGHDN and CDR2 is FVKESK. The CDR3 runs 16 residues. The sample also formed part of further work on T cells in Graves' hyperthyroidism and ophthalmopathy.

The receptor was derived from a man in his forties with Graves disease. V usage is TRBV14 and J usage is TRBJ2-1; a possible D gene is TRBD2 (6 bases). The specimen comprised peripheral blood mononuclear cells (PBMCs), sampled at new diagnosis, from a patient treated with antithyroid drugs. DNA of the CDR3: TGTGCCAGCAGCCCCACCAGGAGGGCCCTGATCGCTGAGCAGCTCTTC. This translates into CASSPTRRALIAEQLF.